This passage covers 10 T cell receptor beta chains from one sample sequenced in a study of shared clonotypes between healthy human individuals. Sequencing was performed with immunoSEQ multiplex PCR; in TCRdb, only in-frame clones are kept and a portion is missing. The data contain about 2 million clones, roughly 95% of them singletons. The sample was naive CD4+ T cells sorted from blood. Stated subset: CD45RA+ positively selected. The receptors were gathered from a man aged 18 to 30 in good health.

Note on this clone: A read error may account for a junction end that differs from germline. DNA for the CDR3: TGTGCCGGCAGCCGCGGACAGCTGAACACTGAAGCTTTCTTT. It translates to CAGSRGQLNTEAFF. V is TRBV7-9 and J is TRBJ1-1; the D gene is possibly TRBD1 (6 bases). The CDR3 has 14 amino acids. Germline assignment: CDR1 SEHNR and CDR2 FQNEAQ (reference sequence).

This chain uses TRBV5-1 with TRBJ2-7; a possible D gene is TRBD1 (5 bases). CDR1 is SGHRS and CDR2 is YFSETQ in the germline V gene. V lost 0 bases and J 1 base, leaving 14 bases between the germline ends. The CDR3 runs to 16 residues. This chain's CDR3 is CASSLGSQTVSYEQYF. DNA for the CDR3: TGCGCCAGCAGCTTGGGATCGCAGACAGTTTCCTACGAGCAGTACTTC.

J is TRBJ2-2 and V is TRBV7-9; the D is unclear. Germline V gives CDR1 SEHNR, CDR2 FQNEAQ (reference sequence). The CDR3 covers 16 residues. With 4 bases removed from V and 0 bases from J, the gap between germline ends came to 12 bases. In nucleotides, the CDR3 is TGTGCCAGCAGCTCGGCTTGGGCGGCGAACACCGGGGAGCTGTTTTTT. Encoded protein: CASSSAWAANTGELFF.

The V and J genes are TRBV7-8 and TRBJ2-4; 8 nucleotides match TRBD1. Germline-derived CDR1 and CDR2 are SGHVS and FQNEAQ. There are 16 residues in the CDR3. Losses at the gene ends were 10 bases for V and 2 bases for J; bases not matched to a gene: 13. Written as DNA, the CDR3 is TGTGCCACCCTTAACCAGGACAGGGATACCAAAAACATTCAGTACTTC. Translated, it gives CATLNQDRDTKNIQYF.

The CDR3 bases are TGTGCCAGCAGCGGGGGCGGGAGCACCGGGGAGCTGTTTTTT. This translates into CASSGGGSTGELFF. This chain joins TRBV9 and TRBJ2-2; TRBD2 matches at 7 bases. Germline CDR1 SGDLS, CDR2 YYNGEE. V lost 3 bases, J lost 4 bases, and 3 bases stayed unmatched. The CDR3 totals 14 residues.

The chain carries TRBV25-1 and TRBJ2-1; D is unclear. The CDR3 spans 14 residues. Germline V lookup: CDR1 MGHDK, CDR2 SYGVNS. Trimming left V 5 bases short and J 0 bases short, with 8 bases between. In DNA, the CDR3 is TGTGCCAGCAGTAGCCCTTCCTCCTACAATGAGCAGTTCTTC. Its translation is CASSSPSSYNEQFF.

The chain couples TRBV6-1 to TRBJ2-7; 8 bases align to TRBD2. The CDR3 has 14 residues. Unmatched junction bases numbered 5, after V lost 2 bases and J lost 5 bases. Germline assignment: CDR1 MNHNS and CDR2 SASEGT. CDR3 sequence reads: CASSEMRTSHEQYF. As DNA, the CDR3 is TGTGCCAGCAGTGAAATGAGGACTAGCCACGAGCAGTACTTC.

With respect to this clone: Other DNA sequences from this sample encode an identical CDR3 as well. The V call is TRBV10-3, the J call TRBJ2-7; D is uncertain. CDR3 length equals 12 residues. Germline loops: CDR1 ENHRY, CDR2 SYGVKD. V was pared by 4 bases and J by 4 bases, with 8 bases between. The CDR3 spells CAISGSLYEQYF. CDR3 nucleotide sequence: TGTGCCATCAGTGGTTCCTTATACGAGCAGTACTTC.

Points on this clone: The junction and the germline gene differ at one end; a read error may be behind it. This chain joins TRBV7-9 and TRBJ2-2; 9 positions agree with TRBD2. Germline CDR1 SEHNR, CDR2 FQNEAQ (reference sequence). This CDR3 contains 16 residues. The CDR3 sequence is CASSLRGLANAGELFF. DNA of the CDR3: TGTGCCAGCAGCCTACGAGGACTAGCGAACGCCGGGGAGCTGTTTTTT. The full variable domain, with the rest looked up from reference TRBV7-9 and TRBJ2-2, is DTGVSQNPRHKITKRGQNVTFRCDPISEHNRLYWYRQTLGQGPEFLTYFQNEAQLEKSRLLSDRFSAERPKGSFSTLEIQRTEQGDSAMYLCASSLRGLANAGELFFGEGSRLTVL.

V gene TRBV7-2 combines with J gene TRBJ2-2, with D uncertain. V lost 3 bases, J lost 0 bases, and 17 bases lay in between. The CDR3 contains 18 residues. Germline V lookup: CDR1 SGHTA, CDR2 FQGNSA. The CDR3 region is CASSFTSAVSANTGELFF. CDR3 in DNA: TGTGCCAGCAGCTTTACCTCGGCAGTCTCCGCGAACACCGGGGAGCTGTTTTTT.